This passage covers 10 T cell receptor beta chains from one sample sequenced in a study of neoadjuvant anti-PD-1 for oral cavity cancer. Time point reported: after neoadjuvant nivolumab, at surgical resection. Some clones are missing from TCRdb's copy, which holds only in-frame ones; the method was immunoSEQ multiplex PCR. This sample yields about 32,000 clones, of which roughly 79% are seen a single time; 3.4% belongs to the top ten. The sample consisted of PBMCs, taken after nivolumab (anti-PD-1) treatment. All receptors derive from a person between 40 and 85 years old with oral cavity squamous cell carcinoma.

This chain joins TRBV5-1 and TRBJ2-5; 8 bases are a match to TRBD2. The CDR3 contains 15 residues. CDR1 and CDR2 from the germline V gene are SGHRS and YFSETQ. Trimming cost V 3 bases and J 5 bases; bases outside gene matches: 9. CDR3 sequence: CASSSRGGPGETQYF. The CDR3 DNA is TGCGCCAGCAGCTCCCGGGGGGGCCCGGGGGAGACCCAGTACTTC.

The chain joins TRBV7-6 to TRBJ2-5, with no clear D. The CDR3 extends over 12 amino acids. Germline V gene lookup returns CDR1 SGHVS and CDR2 FNYEAQ. The ends were cut back, 3 bases at V and 5 bases at J, with 7 bases in the middle. The chain's CDR3 is CASSLVGETQYF. As DNA, the CDR3 is TGTGCCAGCAGCTTGGTCGGGGAGACCCAGTACTTC.

The chain uses TRBV5-4 and TRBJ1-3; tentative D call: TRBD1 (6 bases). The V end was cut by 0 bases, the J end by 4 bases, with 11 bases between. CDR1 is SGHNT and CDR2 is YYREEE in the germline V gene (reference sequence). This CDR3 region has 15 residues. As DNA, the CDR3 is TGTGCCAGCAGCTTGGGGGCGGGGGCCGGAAACACCATATATTTT. Its protein product is CASSLGAGAGNTIYF.

The rearrangement links TRBV2 to TRBJ1-5; D not resolved. Trimming pared 6 bases from V and 4 bases from J, leaving 10 bases between. The V gene's germline CDR1 is SNHLY and CDR2 FYNNEI. There are 13 residues in the CDR3. The DNA for the CDR3 is TGTGCCAGCAGACCTTCCCGAAATCAGCCCCAGCATTTT. Amino acids: CASRPSRNQPQHF. Full variable domain (rest looked up from reference TRBV2 and TRBJ1-5): EPEVTQTPSHQVTQMGQEVILRCVPISNHLYFYWYRQILGQKVEFLVSFYNNEISEKSEIFDDQFSVERPDGSNFTLKIRSTKLEDSAMYFCASRPSRNQPQHFGDGTRLSIL.

This rearrangement joins TRBV11-2 to TRBJ2-7; TRBD1 agrees at 9 bases. V shed 4 bases and J 4 bases; nucleotides not matched to a gene: 14. Germline V gene data show CDR1 as SGHAT and CDR2 as FQNNGV. This CDR3 spans 17 amino acids. The CDR3 here is CASSSYRDRVGAYEQYF. The CDR3 nucleotides are TGTGCCAGCAGCTCTTACCGGGACAGGGTGGGAGCTTACGAGCAGTACTTC.

This clone was seen only a few times. V and J are TRBV7-8 and TRBJ2-2; 7 bases map to TRBD2. Germline trimming cut 0 bases from V and 1 base from J; bases unmatched to any gene: 2. The V gene's germline CDR1 is SGHVS and CDR2 FQNEAQ. This CDR3 comprises 16 residues. Here the CDR3 DNA reads TGTGCCAGCAGCTTAGCGCGGGGGAAGAACACCGGGGAGCTGTTTTTT. The encoded protein is CASSLARGKNTGELFF. Supplemented by reference TRBV7-8 and TRBJ2-2, the full variable domain reads GAGVSQSPRYKVAKRGQDVALRCDPISGHVSLFWYQQALGQGPEFLTYFQNEAQLDKSGLPSDRFFAERPEGSVSTLKIQRTQQEDSAVYLCASSLARGKNTGELFFGEGSRLTVL.

This chain uses TRBV9 with TRBJ1-1; 8 bases are a match to TRBD1. Germline CDR1 is SGDLS and CDR2 is YYNGEE. The CDR3 has 15 amino acids. V lost 3 bases and J lost 0; bases outside the gene matches: 4. CDR3 sequence reads: CASSAAQGVNTEAFF. In DNA form, the CDR3 reads TGTGCCAGCAGCGCGGCACAGGGGGTGAACACTGAAGCTTTCTTT.

The chain uses TRBV27 and TRBJ2-2; a weak D match, TRBD2 (5 bases). This CDR3 has 16 residues. Trimming pared 8 bases from V and 1 base from J, leaving 17 bases between. Germline loops: CDR1 MNHEY, CDR2 SMNVEV (reference sequence). The DNA for the CDR3 is TGTGCCAGCCGCCGAACCCGGGCGGGGAACACCGGGGAGCTGTTTTTT. Translating gives CASRRTRAGNTGELFF.

V and J are TRBV7-3 and TRBJ1-2; no reliable D call. V was pared by 2 bases and J by 7 bases, with 11 bases between. In germline, CDR1 is SGHTA, CDR2 FQGTGA. This CDR3 has 13 amino acids. CDR3 protein: CASSLDDVGGYTF. The CDR3 region has the DNA TGTGCCAGCAGCTTAGACGACGTAGGTGGCTACACCTTC. Combining the CDR3 with reference TRBV7-3 and TRBJ1-2 gives the whole variable domain GAGVSQTPSNKVTEKGKYVELRCDPISGHTALYWYRQSLGQGPEFLIYFQGTGAADDSGLPNDRFFAVRPEGSVSTLKIQRTERGDSAVYLCASSLDDVGGYTFGSGTRLTVV.

The genes are TRBV2 and TRBJ1-6; TRBD1 matches at 8 bases. Trimming cost V 5 bases and J 7 bases; bases outside gene matches: 1. Germline V gene data show CDR1 as SNHLY and CDR2 as FYNNEI. The CDR3 is 13 amino acids. The CDR3 sequence is CASSRDRNSPLHF. As DNA, the CDR3 is TGTGCCAGCAGTCGGGACAGGAATTCACCCCTCCACTTT.